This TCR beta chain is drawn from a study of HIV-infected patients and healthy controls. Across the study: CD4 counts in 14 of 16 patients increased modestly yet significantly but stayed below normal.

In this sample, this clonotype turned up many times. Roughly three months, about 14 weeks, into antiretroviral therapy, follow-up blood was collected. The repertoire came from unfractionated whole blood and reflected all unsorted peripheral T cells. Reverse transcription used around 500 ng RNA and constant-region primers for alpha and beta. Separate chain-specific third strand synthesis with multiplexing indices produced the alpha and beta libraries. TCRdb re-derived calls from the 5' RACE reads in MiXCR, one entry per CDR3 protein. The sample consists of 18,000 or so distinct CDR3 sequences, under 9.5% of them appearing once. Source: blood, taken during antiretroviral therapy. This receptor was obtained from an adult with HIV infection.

The DNA for the CDR3 is TGTGCCAGCAGAAGCTATAATCGCCAAGAGACCCAGTACTTC. It is translated as CASRSYNRQETQYF. This rearrangement joins TRBV7-9 to TRBJ2-5, with no clear D. Germline CDR1 SEHNR, CDR2 FQNEAQ (reference sequence). The length of the CDR3 is 14 residues. The V end lost 6 bases, the J end lost 1 base, and 12 bases lay between the germline ends.